Shown below are 2 T cell receptor beta chains from a single sample sequenced in a study of human T cells and chemical hapten exposure. MiXCR, run by TCRdb on the RACE reads, gives a single entry per CDR3 protein. The sample has around 300,000 distinct CDR3 sequences; approximately 6.3% are singletons. Time point in this sample: patch test 1, 2 weeks after DPC sensitization. Stated treatment: therapeutic diphenylcyclopropenone sensitization with weekly scalp DPC. The material sequenced was whole blood, taken in connection with sensitization to the hapten diphenylcyclopropenone (DPC). Receptor source: a woman aged 18 to 35 with alopecia areata. Some clones in this sample may be carry-over from other donors' samples.

This chain uses TRBV27 with TRBJ2-7; D ambiguous. The germline V gene has CDR1 MNHEY and CDR2 SMNVEV (reference sequence). The CDR3 is 17 amino acids. V lost 4 bases, J lost 2 bases, and 21 bases lay in between. This chain's CDR3 is CASSSRTPLSTPYEQYF. In DNA, the CDR3 is TGTGCCAGCAGTTCCCGCACCCCACTAAGTACTCCCTACGAGCAGTACTTC.

The rearrangement uses TRBV9 and TRBJ2-3; the D gene is possibly TRBD2 (6 bases). V was pared by 0 bases and J by 0 bases, with 23 bases between. This CDR3 spans 20 amino acids. In germline, CDR1 is SGDLS, CDR2 YYNGEE. DNA for the CDR3: TGTGCCAGCAGCGTAGCAGGTAGCGGATCCGTGGCTACTAGCACAGATACGCAGTATTTT. Its protein product is CASSVAGSGSVATSTDTQYF.